The text below deals with one TCR beta chain. The PCR had 60 Vbeta and 13 Jbeta primers. Libraries were prepared by immunoSEQ multiplex PCR; TCRdb keeps only in-frame clonotypes and omits some of them. Among 250,000 to 350,000 clones listed, about nine tenths were seen once. This CDR3 is built from 14 residues. Germline CDR1 SGHRS, CDR2 YFSETQ. The junction had 4 bases not matched to a gene; V was cut back by 1 base and J by 3 bases. The sample comes from a study of cytomegalovirus exposure and HLA in healthy donors. Sequencing used PBMCs. The V call is TRBV5-1, the J call TRBJ2-7, with 7 bases identical to TRBD1. The TCR originated in a man aged 40-49 years in good health and CMV-seropositive. CDR3 coding DNA: TGCGCCAGCAGCTTGCCAGACAGGGACTACGAGCAGTACTTC. This codes for CASSLPDRDYEQYF.